One and the same sample provided the 28 T cell receptor beta chains below, sequenced in a study of shared clonotypes between healthy human individuals. Here immunoSEQ multiplex PCR was the method, and the copy in TCRdb shows in-frame clones only, minus some. The table lists hundreds of thousands of clones, 90% to 96% of them singletons, with less than 0.06% in the top ten. The specimen sequenced was naive CD4+ T cells sorted from blood. Subset in this sample: CD45RA+ positively selected. The receptors were gathered from a woman in her 30s in good health.

The sample holds one count of this clone. The chain uses TRBV6-6 and TRBJ2-4; D is uncertain. Germline V gene lookup returns CDR1 MNHNY and CDR2 SVGAGI (reference sequence). Trimming pared 7 bases from V and 1 base from J, leaving 14 bases between. The CDR3 runs to 15 residues. CDR3: CASNEDSTAKNIQYF. The CDR3, as DNA: TGTGCCAGCAATGAGGATTCTACGGCCAAAAACATTCAGTACTTC.

This chain links TRBV7-3 with TRBJ2-2; TRBD2 agrees at 7 bases. Per germline, CDR1 SGHTA and CDR2 FQGTGA. This CDR3 is built from 16 residues. Trimming cost V 5 bases and J 0 bases; bases outside gene matches: 6. CDR3 loop: CASSLTSASNTGELFF. For the CDR3, the DNA is TGTGCCAGCAGCCTTACTAGCGCTTCGAACACCGGGGAGCTGTTTTTT.

V is TRBV7-9 and J is TRBJ2-5; D remains unclear. Trimming stripped 2 bases from V and 2 bases from J, with 9 bases between. The CDR3 is made up of 14 amino acids. The germline gives CDR1 SEHNR, CDR2 FQNEAQ (reference sequence). The DNA for the CDR3 is TGTGCCAGCAGCTTAATCAGAATGCAAGAGACCCAGTACTTC. Translating it yields CASSLIRMQETQYF. Full variable domain (remainder filled in from reference TRBV7-9 and TRBJ2-5): DTGVSQNPRHKITKRGQNVTFRCDPISEHNRLYWYRQTLGQGPEFLTYFQNEAQLEKSRLLSDRFSAERPKGSFSTLEIQRTEQGDSAMYLCASSLIRMQETQYFGPGTRLLVL.

This chain joins TRBV28 and TRBJ2-7; D assignment may be TRBD1 or TRBD2 (6 bases each). The CDR3 runs to 15 residues. The V gene's germline CDR1 is MDHEN and CDR2 SYDVKM. V shed 5 bases and J shed 0 bases, with 14 bases lying between them. The CDR3 reads CASSPGGVLSYEQYF. Here the CDR3 DNA reads TGTGCCAGCAGTCCCGGGGGCGTCCTCTCCTACGAGCAGTACTTC.

The rearrangement links TRBV10-2 to TRBJ2-2, with no clear D. V was pared by 4 bases and J by 0 bases, with 9 bases between. The CDR3 consists of 15 residues. The germline V gene encodes CDR1 WSHSY and CDR2 SAAADI. CDR3 bases: TGCGCCAGCAGTGTCGGGCTAGCGAACACCGGGGAGCTGTTTTTT. It translates to CASSVGLANTGELFF.

The CDR3 DNA sequence: TGTGCCAGCAGCTTCCGGCAGGGGGCCCTCGAGCAGTACTTC. Protein sequence: CASSFRQGALEQYF. V is TRBV5-4 and J is TRBJ2-7; TRBD1 agrees at 8 bases. Trimming at V came to 2 bases and at J to 6 bases, leaving 7 bases not matched to a gene. The CDR3 runs 14 residues. Germline-derived CDR1 and CDR2 are SGHNT and YYREEE (reference sequence). Drawing the rest from reference TRBV5-4 and TRBJ2-7, the complete variable domain is ETGVTQSPTHLIKTRGQQVTLRCSSQSGHNTVSWYQQALGQGPQFIFQYYREEENGRGNFPPRFSGLQFPNYSSELNVNALELDDSALYLCASSFRQGALEQYFGPGTRLTVT.

This clone has just one count. The chain uses TRBV9 and TRBJ2-5; 14 nucleotides agree with TRBD2. The J call may be faulty, since TRBJ2-7 better matches the DNA end. In germline, CDR1 is SGDLS, CDR2 YYNGEE. The CDR3 loop spans 17 amino acids. The CDR3 sequence is CASSVDVGLAGGYEQYF. CDR3 in DNA: TGTGCCAGCAGCGTAGACGTCGGACTAGCGGGAGGCTACGAGCAGTACTTC.

The CDR3 protein is CASSHGPSADTQYF. CDR3 sequence (DNA): TGTGCCAGCAGCCACGGGCCCTCGGCAGATACGCAGTATTTT. This chain links TRBV11-3 with TRBJ2-3; D is unclear. From germline, CDR1 is SGHNT and CDR2 YENEEA. Trimming took off 5 bases at V and 4 bases at J, with 13 bases between the two ends. This CDR3 is built from 14 residues. The full variable domain, its missing parts supplied by reference TRBV11-3 and TRBJ2-3, is EAGVVQSPRYKIIEKKQPVAFWCNPISGHNTLYWYLQNLGQGPELLIRYENEEAVDDSQLPKDRFSAERLKGVDSTLKIQPAELGDSAVYLCASSHGPSADTQYFGPGTRLTVL.

J is TRBJ2-6 and V is TRBV19; D gene ambiguous. Germline lookup yields CDR1 LNHDA and CDR2 SQIVND (reference sequence). This CDR3 is built from 17 residues. Trimming took off 8 bases at V and 2 bases at J, with 19 bases between the two ends. CDR3 region: CASSRSGDETGANVLTF. The CDR3 DNA sequence: TGTGCCAGTTCCCGATCCGGCGACGAGACTGGGGCCAACGTCCTGACTTTC.

The genes are TRBV6-5 and TRBJ2-2; D remains unclear. V was trimmed by 2 bases and J by 3 bases, leaving 10 bases between them. CDR1 MNHEY and CDR2 SVGAGI come from the germline V gene. The CDR3 is 15 residues long. The CDR3 DNA reads as TGTGCCAGCAGTTACCCCCCACCTTACACCGGGGAGCTGTTTTTT. Translation gives CASSYPPPYTGELFF.

The genes are TRBV11-1 and TRBJ2-7; perhaps D is TRBD1 or TRBD2 (5 bases each). This CDR3 is 15 amino acids long. The germline V gene has CDR1 SGHAT and CDR2 FQDESV (reference sequence). The V and J ends lost 1 base and 3 bases respectively, with 13 bases between them. The CDR3 reads CASSLDRDPHYEQYF. In DNA form, the CDR3 reads TGTGCCAGCAGCTTAGACCGGGACCCCCACTACGAGCAGTACTTC.

J is TRBJ2-2 and V is TRBV10-3; 8 bases agree with TRBD1. With V trimmed by 3 bases and J by 6 bases, 6 bases remained unmatched. From germline, CDR1 is ENHRY and CDR2 SYGVKD. This CDR3 spans 15 amino acids. CDR3: CAISDGQGGSGELFF. CDR3 DNA sequence: TGTGCCATCAGTGATGGACAGGGAGGTTCCGGGGAGCTGTTTTTT.

This chain uses TRBV5-1 with TRBJ2-7, with D perhaps matching TRBD2 (6 bases). CDR3 length: 14 residues. In germline, CDR1 is SGHRS, CDR2 YFSETQ. The V gene lost 0 bases and the J gene lost 3 bases, with 10 bases spanning the gap. CDR3 amino acids: CASSLVWGDYEQYF. CDR3 coding DNA: TGCGCCAGCAGCTTGGTTTGGGGGGACTACGAGCAGTACTTC.

The chain uses TRBV10-3 and TRBJ1-4; D gene uncertain. Germline V CDR1 and CDR2: ENHRY, SYGVKD. The CDR3 contains 13 residues. V was pared by 4 bases and J by 7 bases, with 10 bases between. DNA for the CDR3: TGTGCCATCAGTGTAGAGGGTAGTGAAAAACTGTTTTTT. Translated, it gives CAISVEGSEKLFF.

This clone is a singleton in its sample. The chain is built from TRBV19 and TRBJ2-7; 8 nucleotides agree with TRBD1. The CDR3 totals 15 residues. Germline CDR1 is LNHDA and CDR2 is SQIVND (reference sequence). J was trimmed by 3 bases and V by 2 bases; bases with no gene match: 6. Here the CDR3 reads CASSISWTGHYEQYF. The DNA of the CDR3 is TGTGCCAGTAGTATATCATGGACAGGGCACTACGAGCAGTACTTC.

The chain has TRBV28 and TRBJ1-1; possibly TRBD1 for D (5 bases). Germline V gene sequence: CDR1 MDHEN, CDR2 SYDVKM. V dropped 3 bases and J dropped 5 bases, with 13 bases sitting between them. The CDR3 totals 14 residues. The CDR3 protein is CASSLMGPGTEAFF. The CDR3 DNA sequence: TGTGCCAGCAGTTTGATGGGGCCAGGTACTGAAGCTTTCTTT. The variable domain in full, with the rest retrieved from reference TRBV28 and TRBJ1-1, is DVKVTQSSRYLVKRTGEKVFLECVQDMDHENMFWYRQDPGLGLRLIYFSYDVKMKEKGDIPEGYSVSREKKERFSLILESASTNQTSMYLCASSLMGPGTEAFFGQGTRLTVV.

The chain recombines TRBV5-4 with TRBJ2-1; the D gene could be TRBD1 or TRBD2 (5 bases each). This CDR3 contains 14 residues. V lost 4 bases and J lost 6, with 14 bases in between. Looked up from germline, CDR1 is SGHNT and CDR2 is YYREEE (reference sequence). CDR3 in amino acids: CASSHTRDRNEQFF. The CDR3 DNA is TGTGCCAGCAGCCACACCCGGGACCGCAATGAGCAGTTCTTC.

The genes are TRBV10-3 and TRBJ2-7, with unresolved D. This CDR3 has 14 residues. Trimming removed 5 bases at V and 3 bases at J, with 14 bases between. Germline CDR1 and CDR2: ENHRY and SYGVKD. CDR3 DNA sequence: TGTGCCATCAGTCAGGAAGTACCTAACTACGAGCAGTACTTC. Its translation is CAISQEVPNYEQYF.

This chain connects TRBV28 to TRBJ1-5, with D unclear. Germline-derived CDR1 and CDR2 are MDHEN and SYDVKM. This CDR3 contains 14 residues. The ends were cut back, 2 bases at V and 3 bases at J, with 8 bases in the middle. CDR3: CASSLPEPNQPQHF. The CDR3 DNA follows: TGTGCCAGCAGTTTACCTGAACCCAATCAGCCCCAGCATTTT.

The chain has TRBV11-2 and TRBJ2-1; no clear D gene. V lost 0 bases, J lost 3 bases, and 9 bases lay in between. Germline V gene sequence: CDR1 SGHAT, CDR2 FQNNGV. This CDR3 contains 15 residues. The CDR3 region has the DNA TGTGCCAGCAGCTTAGAAGGGTATAGCTACAATGAGCAGTTCTTC. This gives the protein CASSLEGYSYNEQFF.

J is TRBJ1-1 and V is TRBV28, with D tentatively TRBD1 (5 bases). The germline V gene has CDR1 MDHEN and CDR2 SYDVKM. The CDR3 is 16 residues long. V lost 4 bases and J 1 base, leaving 16 bases between the germline ends. The CDR3 loop reads CASSSIGDPPNTEAFF. The CDR3 region has the DNA TGTGCCAGCAGTTCAATAGGGGACCCTCCGAACACTGAAGCTTTCTTT.

As for this clone: The same CDR3 can be traced to other DNA sequences in this sample. The chain recombines TRBV7-2 with TRBJ1-1; D ambiguous. Germline CDR1 SGHTA, CDR2 FQGNSA. The CDR3 runs to 13 residues. The V end lost 1 base, the J end lost 0 bases, and 3 bases lay between the germline ends. CDR3 loop: CASSLVLNTEAFF. DNA of the CDR3: TGTGCCAGCAGCTTAGTCCTGAACACTGAAGCTTTCTTT.

V and J are TRBV6-1 and TRBJ1-4, with D perhaps TRBD1 (5 bases). Germline V gene data show CDR1 as MNHNS and CDR2 as SASEGT. The CDR3 sequence is 14 residues long. The V end lost 3 bases, the J end lost 5 bases, and 10 bases lay between the germline ends. The CDR3, as DNA: TGTGCCAGCAGTGAGGGGGGTGTGAATGAAAAACTGTTTTTT. Its protein product is CASSEGGVNEKLFF.

The chain carries TRBV7-9 and TRBJ2-7; D may be TRBD2 (5 bases). The CDR3 extends over 12 amino acids. The ends were cut back, 3 bases at V and 3 bases at J, with 6 bases in the middle. The V gene's germline CDR1 is SEHNR and CDR2 FQNEAQ (reference sequence). The CDR3 spells CASSFGVYEQYF. The CDR3 DNA follows: TGTGCCAGCAGCTTCGGGGTCTACGAGCAGTACTTC. Based on the CDR3 plus reference TRBV7-9 and TRBJ2-7, the full variable domain is DTGVSQNPRHKITKRGQNVTFRCDPISEHNRLYWYRQTLGQGPEFLTYFQNEAQLEKSRLLSDRFSAERPKGSFSTLEIQRTEQGDSAMYLCASSFGVYEQYFGPGTRLTVT.

This chain connects TRBV7-8 to TRBJ2-1, with 10 nucleotides matching TRBD2. Germline V CDR1 and CDR2: SGHVS, FQNEAQ. V was clipped by 5 bases and J by 0 bases; unmatched bases: 7. This CDR3 spans 17 amino acids. This chain's CDR3 is CASSRTGTSVSYNEQFF. CDR3 DNA: TGTGCCAGCAGCAGAACCGGGACTAGCGTCTCCTACAATGAGCAGTTCTTC.

This sequence joins TRBV5-1 and TRBJ2-7; the match to TRBD2 covers 8 bases. After removal of 4 bases from V and 6 bases from J, the junction contained 6 bases not matched to a gene. The CDR3 spans 13 residues. The germline V gene encodes CDR1 SGHRS and CDR2 YFSETQ. CDR3: CASSLRLASEQYF. For the CDR3, the DNA is TGCGCCAGCAGCCTTAGACTAGCGAGCGAGCAGTACTTC. Together with reference TRBV5-1 and TRBJ2-7, the CDR3 gives the full variable domain: KAGVTQTPRYLIKTRGQQVTLSCSPISGHRSVSWYQQTPGQGLQFLFEYFSETQRNKGNFPGRFSGRQFSNSRSEMNVSTLELGDSALYLCASSLRLASEQYFGPGTRLTVT.

This clone appeared a few times. This rearrangement joins TRBV2 to TRBJ1-5; D not resolved. V was trimmed by 2 bases and J by 1 base, leaving 9 bases between them. From germline, CDR1 is SNHLY and CDR2 FYNNEI. The CDR3 extends over 15 amino acids. The CDR3 sequence: CASSELGRSNQPQHF. CDR3 DNA: TGTGCCAGCAGTGAACTCGGGCGGAGCAATCAGCCCCAGCATTTT.

The chain couples TRBV5-1 to TRBJ2-7; no clear D. CDR3 length: 14 amino acids. Germline V gene data show CDR1 as SGHRS and CDR2 as YFSETQ. Trimming cost V 1 base and J 2 bases, with 10 bases left between them. DNA of the CDR3: TGCGCCAGCAGCTTGCACAGAACGGCCTACGAGCAGTACTTC. Protein: CASSLHRTAYEQYF. Based on the CDR3 plus reference TRBV5-1 and TRBJ2-7, the full variable domain is KAGVTQTPRYLIKTRGQQVTLSCSPISGHRSVSWYQQTPGQGLQFLFEYFSETQRNKGNFPGRFSGRQFSNSRSEMNVSTLELGDSALYLCASSLHRTAYEQYFGPGTRLTVT.